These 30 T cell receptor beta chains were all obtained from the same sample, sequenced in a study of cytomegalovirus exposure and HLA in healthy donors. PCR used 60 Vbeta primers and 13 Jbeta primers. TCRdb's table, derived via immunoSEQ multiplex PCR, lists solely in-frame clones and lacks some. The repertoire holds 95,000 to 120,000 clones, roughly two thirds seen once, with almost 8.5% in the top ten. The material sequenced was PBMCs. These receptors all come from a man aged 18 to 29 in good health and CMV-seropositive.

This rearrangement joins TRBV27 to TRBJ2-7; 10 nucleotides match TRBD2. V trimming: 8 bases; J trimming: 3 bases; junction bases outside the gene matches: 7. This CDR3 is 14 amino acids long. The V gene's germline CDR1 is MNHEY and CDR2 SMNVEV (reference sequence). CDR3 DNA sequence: TGTGCCAGCGGGACAAGCGGGGGGGGCTACGAGCAGTACGTC. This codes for CASGTSGGGYEQYV.

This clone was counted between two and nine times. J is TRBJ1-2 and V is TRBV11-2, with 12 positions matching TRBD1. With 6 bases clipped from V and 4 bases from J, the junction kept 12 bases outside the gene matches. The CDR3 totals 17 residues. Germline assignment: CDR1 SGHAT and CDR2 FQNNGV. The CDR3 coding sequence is TGTGCCAGCAGTACCGGGACAGGGGGCTTGTTGAGCTATGGCTACACCTTC. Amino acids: CASSTGTGGLLSYGYTF.

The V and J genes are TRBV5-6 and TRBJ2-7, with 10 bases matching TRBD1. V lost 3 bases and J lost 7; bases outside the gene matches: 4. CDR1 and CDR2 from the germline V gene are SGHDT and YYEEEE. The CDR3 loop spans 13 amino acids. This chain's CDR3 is CASSYGTGVEQYF. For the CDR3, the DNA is TGTGCCAGCAGCTATGGGACAGGGGTTGAGCAGTACTTC.

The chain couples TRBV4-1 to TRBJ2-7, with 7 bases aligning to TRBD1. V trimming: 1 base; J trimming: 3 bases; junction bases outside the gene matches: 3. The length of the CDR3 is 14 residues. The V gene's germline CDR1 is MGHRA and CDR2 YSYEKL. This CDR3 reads CASSQGQGVYEQYF. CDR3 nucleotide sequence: TGCGCCAGCAGCCAAGGACAGGGTGTCTACGAGCAGTACTTC.

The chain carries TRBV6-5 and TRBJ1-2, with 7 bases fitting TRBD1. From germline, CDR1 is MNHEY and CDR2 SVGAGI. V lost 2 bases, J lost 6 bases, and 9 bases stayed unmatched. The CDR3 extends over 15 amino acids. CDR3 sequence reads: CASSYGPPGGNGYTF. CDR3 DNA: TGTGCCAGCAGTTACGGCCCGCCAGGGGGTAATGGCTACACCTTC.

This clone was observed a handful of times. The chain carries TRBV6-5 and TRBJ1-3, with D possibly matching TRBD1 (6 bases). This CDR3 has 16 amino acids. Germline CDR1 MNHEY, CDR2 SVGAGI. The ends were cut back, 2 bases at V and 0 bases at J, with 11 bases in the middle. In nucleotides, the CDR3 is TGTGCCAGCAGTTACGGACGCAGGGGCTCTGGAAACACCATATATTTT. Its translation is CASSYGRRGSGNTIYF.

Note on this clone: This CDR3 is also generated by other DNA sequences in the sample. The CDR3 nucleotides are TGTGCCAGCAGCTTGGGGCTTGGCACAGATACGCAGTATTTT. Amino acids: CASSLGLGTDTQYF. The chain is built from TRBV7-2 and TRBJ2-3; D perhaps matches TRBD1 (5 bases). With 3 bases removed from V and 1 base from J, the gap between germline ends came to 8 bases. The CDR3 sequence is 14 residues long. Per the germline V gene, CDR1 is SGHTA and CDR2 is FQGNSA.

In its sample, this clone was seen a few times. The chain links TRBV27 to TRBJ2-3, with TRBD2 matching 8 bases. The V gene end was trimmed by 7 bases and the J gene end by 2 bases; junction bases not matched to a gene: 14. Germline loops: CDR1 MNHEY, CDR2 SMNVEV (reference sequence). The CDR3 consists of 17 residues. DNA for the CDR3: TGTGCCAGCAAACCAAGATCACTAGCGGTGAACACAGATACGCAGTATTTT. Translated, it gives CASKPRSLAVNTDTQYF.

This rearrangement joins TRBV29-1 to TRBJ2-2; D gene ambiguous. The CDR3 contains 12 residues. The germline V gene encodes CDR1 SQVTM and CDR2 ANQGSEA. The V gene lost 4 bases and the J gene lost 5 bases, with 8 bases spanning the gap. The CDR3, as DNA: TGCAGCGTTGTCGCGGAGACCGGGGAGCTGTTTTTT. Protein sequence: CSVVAETGELFF.

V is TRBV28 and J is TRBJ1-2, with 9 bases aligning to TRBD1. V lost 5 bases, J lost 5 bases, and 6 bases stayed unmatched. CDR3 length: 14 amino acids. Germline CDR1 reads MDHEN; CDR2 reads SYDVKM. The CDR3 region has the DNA TGTGCCAGCAGTGTGGGACAGGGCAGTTATGGCTACACCTTC. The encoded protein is CASSVGQGSYGYTF.

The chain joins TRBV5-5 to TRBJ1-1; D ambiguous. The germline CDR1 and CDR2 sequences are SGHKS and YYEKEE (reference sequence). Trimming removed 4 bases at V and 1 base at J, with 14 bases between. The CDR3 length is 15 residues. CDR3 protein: CASSPTGRGNTEAFF. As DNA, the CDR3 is TGTGCCAGCAGCCCCACGGGCCGGGGGAACACTGAAGCTTTCTTT.

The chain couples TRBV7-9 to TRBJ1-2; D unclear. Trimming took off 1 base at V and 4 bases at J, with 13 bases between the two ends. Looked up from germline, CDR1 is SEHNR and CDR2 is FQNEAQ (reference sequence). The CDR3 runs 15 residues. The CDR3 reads CASSLGQASGYGYTF. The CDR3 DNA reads TGTGCCAGCAGCTTAGGCCAGGCTAGCGGCTATGGCTACACCTTC.

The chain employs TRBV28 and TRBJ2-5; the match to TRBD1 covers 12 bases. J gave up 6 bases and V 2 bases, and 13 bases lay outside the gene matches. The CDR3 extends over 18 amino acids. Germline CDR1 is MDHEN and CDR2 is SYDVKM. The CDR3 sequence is CASSLQTIGTGGLKTQYF. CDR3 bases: TGTGCCAGCAGTTTACAGACTATTGGGACAGGGGGCCTAAAGACCCAGTACTTC. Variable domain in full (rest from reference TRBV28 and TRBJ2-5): DVKVTQSSRYLVKRTGEKVFLECVQDMDHENMFWYRQDPGLGLRLIYFSYDVKMKEKGDIPEGYSVSREKKERFSLILESASTNQTSMYLCASSLQTIGTGGLKTQYFGPGTRLLVL.

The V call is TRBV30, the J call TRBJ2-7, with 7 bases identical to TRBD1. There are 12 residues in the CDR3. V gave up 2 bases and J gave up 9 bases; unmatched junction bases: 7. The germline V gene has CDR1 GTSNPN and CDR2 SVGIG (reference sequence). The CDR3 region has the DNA TGTGCCTGGAGTACAGGGGCCCCGGGGCAGTACTTC. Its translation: CAWSTGAPGQYF.

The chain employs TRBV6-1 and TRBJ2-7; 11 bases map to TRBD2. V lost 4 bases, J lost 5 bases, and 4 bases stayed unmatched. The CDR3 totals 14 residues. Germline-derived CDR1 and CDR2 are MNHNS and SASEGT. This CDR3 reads CASSGLAGGDEQYV. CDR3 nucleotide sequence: TGTGCCAGCAGTGGTTTAGCGGGGGGGGACGAGCAGTACGTC.

CDR3 in amino acids: CASRPGQVLYEQYF. The CDR3, as DNA: TGTGCCAGCAGACCCGGACAGGTTCTGTACGAGCAGTACTTC. The gene calls are TRBV28 and TRBJ2-7; 7 bases map to TRBD1. Germline V gives CDR1 MDHEN, CDR2 SYDVKM. The length of the CDR3 is 14 residues. J gave up 4 bases and V 6 bases, and 9 bases lay outside the gene matches.

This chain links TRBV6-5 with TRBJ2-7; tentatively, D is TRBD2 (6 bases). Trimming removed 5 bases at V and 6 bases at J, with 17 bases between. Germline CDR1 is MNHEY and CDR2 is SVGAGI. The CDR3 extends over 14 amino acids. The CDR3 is CASSPPGGGSEQYF. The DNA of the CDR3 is TGTGCCAGCAGTCCACCGGGTGGAGGGTCCGAGCAGTACTTC.

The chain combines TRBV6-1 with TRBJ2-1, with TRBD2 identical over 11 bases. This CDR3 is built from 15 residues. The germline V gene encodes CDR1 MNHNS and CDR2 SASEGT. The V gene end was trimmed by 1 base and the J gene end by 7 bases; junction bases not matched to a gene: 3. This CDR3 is CASSEGSSGGNEQFF. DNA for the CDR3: TGTGCCAGCAGTGAAGGGTCTAGCGGGGGGAATGAGCAGTTCTTC.

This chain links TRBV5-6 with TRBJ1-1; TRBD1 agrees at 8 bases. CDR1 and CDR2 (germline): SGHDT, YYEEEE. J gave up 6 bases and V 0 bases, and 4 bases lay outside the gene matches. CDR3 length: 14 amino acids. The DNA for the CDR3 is TGTGCCAGCAGCTTGGGACAGGGGTGGGCTGAAGCTTTCTTT. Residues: CASSLGQGWAEAFF.

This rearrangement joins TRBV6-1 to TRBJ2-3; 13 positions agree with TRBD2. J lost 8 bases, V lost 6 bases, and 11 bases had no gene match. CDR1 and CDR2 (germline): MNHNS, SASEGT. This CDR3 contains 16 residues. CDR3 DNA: TGTGCCAGCAGGGAAAGACTAGCGGGGGGCCCAGTTACGCAGTATTTT. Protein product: CASRERLAGGPVTQYF.

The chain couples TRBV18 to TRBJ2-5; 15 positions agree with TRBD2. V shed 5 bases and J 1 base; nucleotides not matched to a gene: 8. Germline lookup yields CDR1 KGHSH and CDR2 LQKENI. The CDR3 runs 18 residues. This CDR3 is CASSSGLAGGSVQETQYF. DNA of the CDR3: TGTGCCAGCTCATCCGGACTAGCGGGGGGGTCCGTCCAAGAGACCCAGTACTTC.

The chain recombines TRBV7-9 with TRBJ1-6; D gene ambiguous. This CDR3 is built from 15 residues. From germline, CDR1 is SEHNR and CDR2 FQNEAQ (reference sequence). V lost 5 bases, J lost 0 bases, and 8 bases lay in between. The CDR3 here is CASSPMSSYNSPLHF. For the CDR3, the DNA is TGTGCCAGCAGCCCCATGAGCTCCTATAATTCACCCCTCCACTTT.

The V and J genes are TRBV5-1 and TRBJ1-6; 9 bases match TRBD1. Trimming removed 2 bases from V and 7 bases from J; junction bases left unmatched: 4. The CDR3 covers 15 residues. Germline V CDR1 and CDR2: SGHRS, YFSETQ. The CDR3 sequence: CASSFWTGANSPLHF. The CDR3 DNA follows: TGCGCCAGCAGCTTCTGGACAGGGGCAAATTCACCCCTCCACTTT.

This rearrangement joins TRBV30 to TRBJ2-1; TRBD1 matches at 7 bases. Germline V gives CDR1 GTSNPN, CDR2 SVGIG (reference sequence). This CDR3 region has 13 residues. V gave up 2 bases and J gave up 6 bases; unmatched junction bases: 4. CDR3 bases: TGTGCCTGGAGTCGGGCAGGGGGCAATGAGCAGTTCTTC. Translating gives CAWSRAGGNEQFF.

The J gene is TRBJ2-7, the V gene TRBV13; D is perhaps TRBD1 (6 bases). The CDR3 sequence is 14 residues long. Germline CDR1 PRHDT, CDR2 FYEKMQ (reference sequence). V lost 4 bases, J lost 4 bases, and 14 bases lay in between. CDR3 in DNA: TGTGCCAGCAGCTCTGGACAGCTGCTATACGAGCAGTACTTC. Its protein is CASSSGQLLYEQYF.

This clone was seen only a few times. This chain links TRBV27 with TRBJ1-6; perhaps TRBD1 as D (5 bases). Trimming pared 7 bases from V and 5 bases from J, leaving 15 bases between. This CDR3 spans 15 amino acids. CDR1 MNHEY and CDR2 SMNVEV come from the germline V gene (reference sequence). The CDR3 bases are TGTGCCAGCACCAAGAGACAGTCGGATAATTCACCCCTCCACTTT. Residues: CASTKRQSDNSPLHF.

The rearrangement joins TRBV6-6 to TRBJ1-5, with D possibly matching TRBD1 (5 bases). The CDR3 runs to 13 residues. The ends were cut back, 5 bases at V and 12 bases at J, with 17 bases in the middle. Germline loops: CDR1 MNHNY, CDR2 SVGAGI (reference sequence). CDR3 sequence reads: CASSPLSIGGQHF. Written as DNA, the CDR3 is TGTGCCAGCAGTCCCCTATCAATCGGGGGCCAGCATTTT.

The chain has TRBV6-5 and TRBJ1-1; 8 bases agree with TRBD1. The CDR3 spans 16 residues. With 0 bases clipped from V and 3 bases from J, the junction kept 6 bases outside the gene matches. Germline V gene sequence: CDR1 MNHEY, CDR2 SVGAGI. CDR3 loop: CASSYSSGGPYTEAFF. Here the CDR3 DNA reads TGTGCCAGCAGTTACTCTTCAGGGGGCCCCTACACTGAAGCTTTCTTT.

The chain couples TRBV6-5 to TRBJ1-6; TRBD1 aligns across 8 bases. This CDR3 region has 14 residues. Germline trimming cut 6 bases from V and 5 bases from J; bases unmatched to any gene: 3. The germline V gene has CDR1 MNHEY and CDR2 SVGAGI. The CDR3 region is CASRGQAHNSPLHF. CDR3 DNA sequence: TGTGCCAGCAGGGGACAGGCCCATAATTCACCCCTCCACTTT.

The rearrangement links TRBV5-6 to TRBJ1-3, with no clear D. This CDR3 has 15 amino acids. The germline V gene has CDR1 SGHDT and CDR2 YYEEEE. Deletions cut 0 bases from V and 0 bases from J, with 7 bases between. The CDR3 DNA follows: TGTGCCAGCAGCTTGGACTGGAGCTCTGGAAACACCATATATTTT. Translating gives CASSLDWSSGNTIYF.